A selection of T cell receptor beta chains follows, all from one sample in a study of T cells in Graves' hyperthyroidism and ophthalmopathy. In TCRdb, the multiplex PCR reads were re-called with MiXCR into one record per CDR3 protein. Of fewer than 750,000 distinct CDR3 sequences in the sample, about 14% were seen once. Material for sequencing was blood. The receptor set was obtained from a woman in her forties or fifties with Graves' ophthalmopathy. Both conserved end residues are part of each CDR3. A D gene is named only where the DNA matches it firmly. Expanded clones are given a class, and other clones once, few, many or no size at all.

clone size: many
J gene: TRBJ1-2
V gene: TRBV20-1
D gene: TRBD1
CDR3 protein: CSASDRGRTRGYTF
CDR3 DNA: TGCAGTGCTAGCGACAGGGGCAGGACGCGGGGCTACACCTTC

clone size: many
J gene: TRBJ1-5
V gene: TRBV12-3/TRBV12-4
D gene: NA
CDR3 protein: CASSLVGDQPQHF
CDR3 DNA: TGTGCCAGCAGTTTGGTGGGGGATCAGCCCCAGCATTTT

clone size: NA
J gene: TRBJ2-5
V gene: TRBV12-3/TRBV12-4
D gene: TRBD1
CDR3 protein: CASSPVGQGVINF
CDR3 DNA: TGTGCCAGCAGTCCCGTAGGACAGGGGGTCATTAACTTC

clone size: few
J gene: TRBJ2-3
V gene: TRBV28
D gene: TRBD2
CDR3 protein: CASSTLAGGSTDTQYF
CDR3 DNA: TGTGCCAGCAGTACCTTAGCGGGAGGGAGCACAGATACGCAGTATTTT

clone size: NA
J gene: TRBJ2-2
V gene: TRBV7-2
D gene: TRBD2
CDR3 protein: CASSLGRSGSGTGELFF
CDR3 DNA: TGTGCCAGCAGCTTAGGGCGGAGCGGGAGCGGAACCGGGGAGCTGTTTTTT

clone size: many
J gene: TRBJ1-1
V gene: TRBV5-1
D gene: TRBD1
CDR3 protein: CASGRIDRGNTEAFF
CDR3 DNA: TGCGCCAGCGGTAGGATCGACAGGGGGAACACTGAAGCTTTCTTT

clone size: many
J gene: TRBJ2-1
V gene: TRBV7-8
D gene: TRBD1
CDR3 protein: CASSFSGTGASNEQFF
CDR3 DNA: TGTGCCAGCAGCTTCTCCGGGACAGGGGCCTCCAATGAGCAGTTCTTC

clone size: many
J gene: TRBJ2-1
V gene: TRBV9
D gene: TRBD2
CDR3 protein: CASSVVGLAGGVSYNEQFF
CDR3 DNA: TGTGCCAGCAGCGTAGTGGGACTAGCGGGAGGGGTCTCCTACAATGAGCAGTTCTTC

clone size: few
J gene: TRBJ2-5
V gene: TRBV6-2/TRBV6-3
D gene: NA
CDR3 protein: CASSRTGNQETQYF
CDR3 DNA: TGTGCCAGCAGCAGAACAGGGAACCAAGAGACCCAGTACTTC

clone size: many
J gene: TRBJ2-2
V gene: TRBV7-2
D gene: NA
CDR3 protein: CASSYTVSPGELFF
CDR3 DNA: TGTGCCAGCAGCTACACAGTTAGCCCCGGGGAGCTGTTTTTT

clone size: many
J gene: TRBJ1-6
V gene: TRBV2
D gene: NA
CDR3 protein: CASSGGHPGGSPLHF
CDR3 DNA: TGTGCCAGCAGTGGCGGCCACCCCGGTGGTTCACCCCTCCACTTT

clone size: few
J gene: TRBJ1-4
V gene: TRBV6-2/TRBV6-3
D gene: NA
CDR3 protein: CASTRPGEKLFF
CDR3 DNA: TGTGCCAGCACCCGGCCAGGGGAAAAACTGTTTTTT

clone size: many
J gene: TRBJ1-2
V gene: TRBV5-1
D gene: NA
CDR3 protein: CASSLSGVNYGYTF
CDR3 DNA: TGCGCCAGCAGCTTGTCTGGGGTGAACTATGGCTACACCTTC

clone size: NA
J gene: TRBJ1-1
V gene: TRBV4-3
D gene: TRBD1
CDR3 protein: CASSHSTGPTEAFF
CDR3 DNA: TGCGCCAGCAGCCATTCGACAGGGCCAACTGAAGCTTTCTTT

clone size: NA
J gene: TRBJ2-1
V gene: TRBV27
D gene: NA
CDR3 protein: CASSFLGTLSSYNEQFF
CDR3 DNA: TGTGCCAGCAGTTTCCTAGGGACTTTGAGCTCCTACAATGAGCAGTTCTTC

clone size: many
J gene: TRBJ1-2
V gene: TRBV7-8
D gene: TRBD1
CDR3 protein: CASSLLRDRTGRGAYYGYTF
CDR3 DNA: TGTGCCAGCAGCTTACTCCGGGACAGGACCGGAAGGGGGGCTTACTATGGCTACACCTTC

clone size: NA
J gene: TRBJ2-2
V gene: TRBV11-3
D gene: NA
CDR3 protein: CASSLVAQRELFF
CDR3 DNA: TGTGCCAGCAGCTTAGTAGCCCAGCGGGAGCTGTTTTTT

clone size: many
J gene: TRBJ2-5
V gene: TRBV28
D gene: NA
CDR3 protein: CASSTGSLETQYF
CDR3 DNA: TGTGCCAGCAGCACGGGGAGCTTGGAGACCCAGTACTTC

clone size: NA
J gene: TRBJ2-7
V gene: TRBV5-4
D gene: TRBD1
CDR3 protein: CASSLAGTGISEQYF
CDR3 DNA: TGTGCCAGCAGCTTGGCAGGGACAGGGATCTCCGAGCAGTACTTC

clone size: many
J gene: TRBJ2-1
V gene: TRBV7-8
D gene: NA
CDR3 protein: CATRETYQHNEQFF
CDR3 DNA: TGTGCCACCCGGGAAACGTACCAACACAATGAGCAGTTCTTC

clone size: many
J gene: TRBJ2-1
V gene: TRBV7-9
D gene: NA
CDR3 protein: CASSSEGTLNNEQFF
CDR3 DNA: TGTGCCAGCAGCTCAGAAGGGACCCTTAACAATGAGCAGTTCTTC

clone size: many
J gene: TRBJ2-1
V gene: TRBV5-1
D gene: TRBD2
CDR3 protein: CASSLSQTSGYNEQFF
CDR3 DNA: TGCGCCAGCAGCTTGAGCCAAACTAGCGGATACAATGAGCAGTTCTTC